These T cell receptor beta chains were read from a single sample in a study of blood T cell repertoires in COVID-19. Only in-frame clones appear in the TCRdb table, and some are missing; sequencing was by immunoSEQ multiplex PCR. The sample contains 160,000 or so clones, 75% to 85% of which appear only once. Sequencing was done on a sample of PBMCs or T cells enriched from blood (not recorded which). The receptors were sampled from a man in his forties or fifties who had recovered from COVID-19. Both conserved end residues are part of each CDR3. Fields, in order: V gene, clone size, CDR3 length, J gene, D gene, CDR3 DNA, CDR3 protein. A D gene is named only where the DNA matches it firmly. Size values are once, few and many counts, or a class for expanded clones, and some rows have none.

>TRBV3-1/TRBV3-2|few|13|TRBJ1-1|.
TGTGCCAGCAGCCAAGATATGGGGGCCGAAGCTTTCTTT
CASSQDMGAEAFF
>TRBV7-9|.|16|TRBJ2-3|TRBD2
TGTGCCAGCAGCTTAGTTGCGCGGGGGGGCTCAGATACGCAGTATTTT
CASSLVARGGSDTQYF
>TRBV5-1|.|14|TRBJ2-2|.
TGCGCCAGCAGCTTGACTGCTTCGGGCGGGGAGCTGTTTTTT
CASSLTASGGELFF
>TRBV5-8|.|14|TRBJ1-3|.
TGTGCCAGCAGCCCGGGTATCTCTGGAAACACCATATATTTT
CASSPGISGNTIYF
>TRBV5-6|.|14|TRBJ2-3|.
TGTGCCAGCAGCTTTCTATATGCTACAGATACGCAGTATTTT
CASSFLYATDTQYF
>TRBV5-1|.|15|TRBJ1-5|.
TGCGCCAGCAGCTTTACTACAGGGCCTGGTCAGCCCCAGCATTTT
CASSFTTGPGQPQHF
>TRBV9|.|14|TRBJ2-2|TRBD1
TGTGCCAGCAGCCGGACAGGGGTCACCGGGGAGCTGTTTTTT
CASSRTGVTGELFF
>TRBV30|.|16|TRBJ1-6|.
TGTGCCTGGAGTCCCCTATGGGCAACATGGGATTCACCCCTCCACTTT
CAWSPLWATWDSPLHF
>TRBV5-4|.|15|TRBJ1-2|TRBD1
TGTGCCAGCAGCTCGGGACAGGGGGTGCGATATGGCTACACCTTC
CASSSGQGVRYGYTF
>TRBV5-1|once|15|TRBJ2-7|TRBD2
TGCGCCAGCAGCTTGGCTAGCGGGGGTTCCTACGAGCAGTACTTC
CASSLASGGSYEQYF
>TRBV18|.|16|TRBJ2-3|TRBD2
TGTGCCAGCTCACCAGGGTCCAGCGGGGTCACAGATACGCAGTATTTT
CASSPGSSGVTDTQYF
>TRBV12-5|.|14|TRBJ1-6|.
TGTGCTAGTGGTACTGAAGCTCCTAATTCACCCCTCCACTTT
CASGTEAPNSPLHF
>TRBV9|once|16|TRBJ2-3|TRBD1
TGTGCCAGCAGCGAAAGGGGACAGGGCTCTCGACGTACGCAGTATTTT
CASSERGQGSRRTQYF
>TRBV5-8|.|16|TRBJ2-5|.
TGTGCCAGCAGCCCCAAGAATAGCGACCTACAAGAGACCCAGTACTTC
CASSPKNSDLQETQYF
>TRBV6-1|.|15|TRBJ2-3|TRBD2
TGTGCCAGCAGTGATAGCGGGGCCTTGAGAGATACGCAGTATTTT
CASSDSGALRDTQYF
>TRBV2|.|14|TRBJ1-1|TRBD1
TGTGCCAGCAGCCTCAGGGGGCGGTTGTCGGAAGCTTTCTTT
CASSLRGRLSEAFF
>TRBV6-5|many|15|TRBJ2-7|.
TGTGCCAGCAGTTACGGTGGGCTGGGCTCCTACGAGCAGTACTTC
CASSYGGLGSYEQYF
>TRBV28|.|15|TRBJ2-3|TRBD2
TGTGCCAGCAGTTGGGCGGGGGGGAGGACAGATACGCAGTATTTT
CASSWAGGRTDTQYF
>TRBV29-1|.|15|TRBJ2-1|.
TGCAGCGTTGTAAAACTTCAGGGGCCAAACAATGAGCAGTTCTTC
CSVVKLQGPNNEQFF
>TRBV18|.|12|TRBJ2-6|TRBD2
TGTGCCAGCTCCGGCGGGGAGGGCCTCCAGACTTTC
CASSGGEGLQTF
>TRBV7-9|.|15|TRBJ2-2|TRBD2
TGTGCCAGCAGGAGTCGGGGACTAAACACCGGGGAGCTGTTTTTT
CASRSRGLNTGELFF
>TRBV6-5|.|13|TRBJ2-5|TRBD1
TGTGCCAGCAGTCGGACAGGGAAAGAGACCCAGTACTTC
CASSRTGKETQYF
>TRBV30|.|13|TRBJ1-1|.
TGTGCCTGGAGTGTCCCAGGGAACACTGAAGCTTTCTTT
CAWSVPGNTEAFF
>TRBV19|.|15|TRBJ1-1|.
TGTGCCAGTAGCCCGGCTGAGTTCGGCGGCACTGAAGCTTTCTTT
CASSPAEFGGTEAFF
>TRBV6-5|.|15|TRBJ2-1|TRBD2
TGTGCCAGCAGTTATTTAGCGGGGGGGAGAGGTGAGCAGTTCTTC
CASSYLAGGRGEQFF
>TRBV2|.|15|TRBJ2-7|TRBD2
TGTGCCAGCAGTGAAAGACCGGGGGGGCTCTACGAGCAGTACTTC
CASSERPGGLYEQYF
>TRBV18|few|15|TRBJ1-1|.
TGTGCCAGCTCACCAAGTAGGGAGATATACACTGAAGCTTTCTTT
CASSPSREIYTEAFF
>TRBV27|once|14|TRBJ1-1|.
TGTGCCAGCAGTTTCGCGGGGAGGAACACTGAAGCTTTCTTT
CASSFAGRNTEAFF
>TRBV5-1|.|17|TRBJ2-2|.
TGCGCCAGCAGCTTGGGCCCCCGACAGGGAGGCACCGGGGAGCTGTTTTTT
CASSLGPRQGGTGELFF
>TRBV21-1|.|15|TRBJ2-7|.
TGTGCCAGCATTCCCGGGACTCAGAGCTCCTACGAGCAGTACTTC
CASIPGTQSSYEQYF
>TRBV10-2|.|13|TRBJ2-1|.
TGCGCCAGCAGTGAGGGGGCGCGGAATGAGCAGTTCTTC
CASSEGARNEQFF
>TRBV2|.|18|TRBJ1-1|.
TGTGCCAGCAGTGTTTATGCTGCGGGAAGGAGGCGGAACACTGAAGCTTTCTTT
CASSVYAAGRRRNTEAFF
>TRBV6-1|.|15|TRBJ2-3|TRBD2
TGTGCCAGCAGTTTGATTCTAGCGGGCGCAGATACGCAGTATTTT
CASSLILAGADTQYF
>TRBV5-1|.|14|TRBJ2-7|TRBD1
TGCGCCAGCAGCTTGGACAGGGGTCTTTACGAGCAGTACTTC
CASSLDRGLYEQYF
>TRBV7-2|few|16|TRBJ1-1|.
TGTGCCAGCAGCTTAGTTCTTTCAGGGGCAAACACTGAAGCTTTCTTT
CASSLVLSGANTEAFF
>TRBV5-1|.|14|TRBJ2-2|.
TGCGCCAGCAGCTTGCAGGCGCCAACCGGGGAGCTGTTTTTT
CASSLQAPTGELFF
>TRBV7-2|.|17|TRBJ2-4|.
TGTGCCAGCAGCCTAGAGGCTCCAGCGGTTGCCAAAAACATTCAGTACTTC
CASSLEAPAVAKNIQYF
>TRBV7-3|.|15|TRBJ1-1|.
TGTGCCAGCAGCTTCACCGGGGGGGATAACACTGAAGCTTTCTTT
CASSFTGGDNTEAFF
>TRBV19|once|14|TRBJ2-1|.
TGTGCCAGTAGTCAAGCCAGGCCATACAATGAGCAGTTCTTC
CASSQARPYNEQFF
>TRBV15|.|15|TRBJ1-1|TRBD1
TGTGCCACCAGCAAAAGGGACAGCCTGAACACTGAAGCTTTCTTT
CATSKRDSLNTEAFF
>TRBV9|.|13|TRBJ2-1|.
TGTGCCAGCTCCCCCCCGGACGCGGGTGAGCAGTTCTTC
CASSPPDAGEQFF
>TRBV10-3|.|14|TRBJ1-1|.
TGTGCCATCAGTGAGGGGAGGAAGAACACTGAAGCTTTCTTT
CAISEGRKNTEAFF
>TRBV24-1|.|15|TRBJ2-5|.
TGTGCCACCAGTGATTCTGGCAACGGGCAAGAGACCCAGTACTTC
CATSDSGNGQETQYF
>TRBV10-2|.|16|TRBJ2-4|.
TGCGCCAGCAGTCCCCTTTTGGGCAGGGCCAAAAACATTCAGTACTTC
CASSPLLGRAKNIQYF
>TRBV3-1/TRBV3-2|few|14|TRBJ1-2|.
TGTGCCAGCAGCCAAGATGAGGTAACAGGAGGCTACACCTTC
CASSQDEVTGGYTF
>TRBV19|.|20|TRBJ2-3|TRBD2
TGTGCCAGTAGTATAGCGTTCGTTGGGCTAGCGGGGGGAGGTACAGATACGCAGTATTTT
CASSIAFVGLAGGGTDTQYF
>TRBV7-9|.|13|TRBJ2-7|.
TGTGCCAGCAGCTTAGACCAGGGCTACGAGCAGTACTTC
CASSLDQGYEQYF
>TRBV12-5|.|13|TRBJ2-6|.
TGTGCTAGCAGGGCTTCTGGGGCCAACGTCCTGACTTTC
CASRASGANVLTF
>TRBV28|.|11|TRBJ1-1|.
TGTGCCAGCAGTCAACTAGCTGAAGCTTTCTTT
CASSQLAEAFF
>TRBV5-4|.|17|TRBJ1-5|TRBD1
TGTGCCAGCAGCTTTATGACAGGGGGTAAGAGCAATCAGCCCCAGCATTTT
CASSFMTGGKSNQPQHF
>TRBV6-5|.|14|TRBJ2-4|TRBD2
TGTGCCAGCAGCCGGAGCGGGGCGAGTAACATTCAGTACTTC
CASSRSGASNIQYF
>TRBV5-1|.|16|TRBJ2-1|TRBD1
TGCGCCAGCAGCTTATCTACAGGGGGCAGGATAAATGAGCAGTTCTTC
CASSLSTGGRINEQFF
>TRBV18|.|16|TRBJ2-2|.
TGTGCCAGCTCACCACCAGCTAGCCGAGACACCGGGGAGCTGTTTTTT
CASSPPASRDTGELFF
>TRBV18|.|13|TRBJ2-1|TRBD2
TGTGCCAGCTCACCGCAACTAGCGGGCTGGCAGTTCTTC
CASSPQLAGWQFF